Listed below are T cell receptor beta chains from one sample, sequenced in a study of vaccination and CD4 T cells after COVID-19. TCRdb ran MiXCR on the PCR reads and lists one entry per CDR3 protein. Altogether 28,000 or so distinct CDR3 sequences are present, roughly 40% being singletons, with the ten largest covering approximately 11%. Their recognized antigens are unknown. The sequenced sample was CD4+ T cells from blood, cultured in vitro. These receptors all stem from a human donor who had recovered from COVID-19. Each CDR3 is given with its conserved first and last residue. Fields, in order: CDR3 protein, V gene, J gene.

CDR3: CASSFRQAPNTDTQYF
V: TRBV5-4
J: TRBJ2-3

CDR3: CSARLGGNQPQHF
V: TRBV20-1
J: TRBJ1-5

CDR3: CASKWGGNTGELFF
V: TRBV28
J: TRBJ2-2

CDR3: CASSYHRIGTGDNEQFF
V: TRBV5-4
J: TRBJ2-1

CDR3: CATSGGEDTGELFF
V: TRBV24-1
J: TRBJ2-2

CDR3: CATSDGRDRTRKIQYF
V: TRBV24-1
J: TRBJ2-4

CDR3: CASSPGRSLINTEAFF
V: TRBV6-1
J: TRBJ1-1

CDR3: CASSPGPDLNTEAFF
V: TRBV18
J: TRBJ1-1

CDR3: CASSFRGAGTEAFF
V: TRBV7-9
J: TRBJ1-1

CDR3: CSASNGGEVSDTQYF
V: TRBV20-1
J: TRBJ2-3

CDR3: CASSLNRDQPQHF
V: TRBV11-3
J: TRBJ1-5

CDR3: CASSILVVRSYNEQFF
V: TRBV19
J: TRBJ2-1

CDR3: CSASPWGLQHF
V: TRBV20-1
J: TRBJ1-5

CDR3: CASSASGRGSNQPQHF
V: TRBV6-1
J: TRBJ1-5

CDR3: CASSFVGQRQPQHF
V: TRBV12-3/TRBV12-4
J: TRBJ1-5

CDR3: CASSKTTANTGELFF
V: TRBV19
J: TRBJ2-2

CDR3: CASSQRFQAGYGYTF
V: TRBV3-1
J: TRBJ1-2

CDR3: CASSIITGTGNEQFF
V: TRBV19
J: TRBJ2-1

CDR3: CASSIGTSPTGELFF
V: TRBV5-1
J: TRBJ2-2

CDR3: CSSGGSAEAFF
V: TRBV29-1
J: TRBJ1-1

CDR3: CSASGSYNEQFF
V: TRBV20-1
J: TRBJ2-1

CDR3: CASSPTPGQGTGELFF
V: TRBV19
J: TRBJ2-2

CDR3: CSASPRTGPGETQYF
V: TRBV20-1
J: TRBJ2-5

CDR3: CASSSDRNIQYF
V: TRBV7-9
J: TRBJ2-4

CDR3: CASSLATRGGLGKNIQYF
V: TRBV7-6
J: TRBJ2-4

CDR3: CASSSNRGTDTQYF
V: TRBV6-5
J: TRBJ2-3

CDR3: CASSFDTSGRTDTQYF
V: TRBV11-2
J: TRBJ2-3

CDR3: CSAPSGSQETQYF
V: TRBV20-1
J: TRBJ2-5

CDR3: CASSLSWADTQYF
V: TRBV27
J: TRBJ2-3